Listed below are T cell receptor beta chains from one sample, sequenced in a study of blood T cell repertoires in COVID-19. TCRdb's table, derived via immunoSEQ multiplex PCR, lists solely in-frame clones and lacks some. The sample lists roughly 130,000 clones, 65% to 85% seen once, with around 1.9% in the top ten. The specimen was peripheral blood. The receptors here all came from a man between 65 and 85 years old with acute or convalescent COVID-19. The CDR3 runs from the conserved cysteine through the conserved F or W. A D gene is named only where the DNA matches it firmly. Where a row states a size, it is once, few, many or the class of an expanded clone; other rows omit it.

V gene,D gene,J gene,clone size,CDR3 length,CDR3 DNA,CDR3 protein
TRBV20-1,.,TRBJ2-5,.,17,TGCAGTGCTAGTCGGGACGGCGGGGTGAGCAGTCAAGAGACCCAGTACTTC,CSASRDGGVSSQETQYF
TRBV7-9,TRBD2,TRBJ2-2,.,17,TGTGCCAGCAGCTTACCACAGCGGGGGGCCAACACCGGGGAGCTGTTTTTT,CASSLPQRGANTGELFF
TRBV28,.,TRBJ1-1,.,14,TGTGCCAGCCGCGAGGAAGGGAGTGCCACTGAAGCTTTCTTT,CASREEGSATEAFF
TRBV5-1,TRBD1,TRBJ2-7,.,14,TGCGCCAGCAGCATCGGACAGGCTTTGAACGAGCAGTACTTC,CASSIGQALNEQYF
TRBV6-5,.,TRBJ2-5,.,13,TGTGCCAGCAGTTCGGCACCCAGGGCGACCCAGTACTTC,CASSSAPRATQYF
TRBV5-4,TRBD2,TRBJ2-5,.,15,TGTGCCAGCAGCTCTCACGGGGGGGGGATGGAGACCCAGTACTTC,CASSSHGGGMETQYF
TRBV10-2,.,TRBJ1-1,.,14,TGCGCCAGCAGGGAGGCGGGGAGGAACACTGAAGCTTTCTTT,CASREAGRNTEAFF
TRBV10-2,.,TRBJ1-5,.,13,TGCGCCAGCAGTCTGTATAGCAATCAGCCCCAGCATTTT,CASSLYSNQPQHF
TRBV6-1,TRBD1,TRBJ1-6,.,15,TGTGCCAGCAGTGAAGATAGGACAGGATATTCACCCCTCCACTTT,CASSEDRTGYSPLHF
TRBV18,TRBD1,TRBJ2-1,.,16,TGTGCCAGCTCACCAGCACAGGGGGCGAAGTCCAATGAGCAGTTCTTC,CASSPAQGAKSNEQFF
TRBV5-1,TRBD2,TRBJ2-5,.,15,TGCGCCAGCAGTTCGGCGGGGGTACTCCAAGAGACCCAGTACTTC,CASSSAGVLQETQYF
TRBV7-2,.,TRBJ2-2,once,16,TGTGCCAGCAGAAGACAGGTTGGGATTCAGGGCGGGGAGCTGTTTTTT,CASRRQVGIQGGELFF
TRBV2,TRBD2,TRBJ2-1,few,14,TGTGCCAGCAGTGCGCTAGCGGAGTACAATGAGCAGTTCTTC,CASSALAEYNEQFF
TRBV7-9,TRBD1,TRBJ1-3,once,15,TGTGCCAGCAGCTTAGGCCAGGGGGCTGGAAACACCATATATTTT,CASSLGQGAGNTIYF
TRBV3-1/TRBV3-2,TRBD1,TRBJ2-1,.,15,TGTGCCAGCAGCCCGGGACAGGGAGGAGGCAATGAGCAGTTCTTC,CASSPGQGGGNEQFF
TRBV19,TRBD2,TRBJ2-3,.,16,TGTGCCAGTAGTATAGCAATAGCGGGGGGCACAGATACGCAGTATTTT,CASSIAIAGGTDTQYF
TRBV28,.,TRBJ2-1,.,10,TGTGCCAGCAGCAAAAATGAGCAGTTCTTC,CASSKNEQFF
TRBV6-5,.,TRBJ1-5,few,13,TGTGCCAGCACAACAACGAGCAATCAGCCCCAGCATTTT,CASTTTSNQPQHF
TRBV27,TRBD1,TRBJ2-7,.,15,TGTGCCAGCAGGGACAGCGGGACAGGGAACTACGAGCAGTACTTC,CASRDSGTGNYEQYF
TRBV25-1,.,TRBJ2-1,few,16,TGTGCCAGCAGTGAACGCGGTGGGGGCAAGGGGAATGAGCAGTTCTTC,CASSERGGGKGNEQFF
TRBV5-1,TRBD1,TRBJ2-7,.,14,TGCGCCAGCAGCTTGGGGACAGGGGGTGACGAGCAGTACTTC,CASSLGTGGDEQYF
TRBV9,TRBD1,TRBJ1-4,.,15,TGTGCCAGCAGCCCGGGGGACAGGGGGCTAGAAAAACTGTTTTTT,CASSPGDRGLEKLFF
TRBV6-5,.,TRBJ1-2,.,14,TGTGCCAGCAGTTACCAGGGTGCCGGCTATGGCTACACCTTC,CASSYQGAGYGYTF
TRBV6-6,TRBD1,TRBJ2-1,.,15,TGTGCCAGCAGATACGGGACAGGGGGTTTGAATGAGCAGTTCTTC,CASRYGTGGLNEQFF
TRBV7-2,.,TRBJ2-1,.,16,TGTGCCAGCAACCCGACTAAACAGTTGGGTTACAATGAGCAGTTCTTC,CASNPTKQLGYNEQFF
TRBV7-6,TRBD1,TRBJ2-7,.,15,TGTGCCAGCAGCCCCTCCGGGACAGAAATCTACGAGCAGTACTTC,CASSPSGTEIYEQYF
TRBV7-9,.,TRBJ2-6,.,17,TGTGCCAGCAGCCTGGGGACAATAACCTCTGGGGCCAACGTCCTGACTTTC,CASSLGTITSGANVLTF
TRBV6-5,.,TRBJ2-4,.,15,TGTGCCAGCAGGGAGGGGGGGGGAGCCAAAAACATTCAGTACTTC,CASREGGGAKNIQYF